In this sample, the clone carrying this TCR beta chain turned up a few times. Its antigen is as yet unknown. The data belong to a study of CD8 T cells in ankylosing spondylitis. Study-level findings and limits: Significant enrichment of disease-linked clones was reportedly seen in matched ankylosing spondylitis synovial fluid. Past research had described some motif variants in reactive arthritis synovial fluid and blood. A TCR beta motif of fewer than ten highly homologous variants seemed to mark ankylosing spondylitis blood.

Quantitative 5'-RACE was performed with molecular barcodes, and it yielded the TCR beta libraries. One entry per CDR3 protein, called by TCRdb with MiXCR from the 5' RACE reads. The repertoire holds some 15,000 distinct CDR3 sequences, 8% to 10% seen once, with approximately 38% in the top ten. This receptor was taken from a male donor with ankylosing spondylitis or in good health (not recorded which). Sequencing was done on a sample of blood.

In DNA form, the CDR3 reads TGTGCCAGCAGTTTCGAGGAAACGGACACCGGGGAGCTGTTTTTT. Translation gives CASSFEETDTGELFF. The chain joins TRBV6-2 or TRBV6-3 to TRBJ2-2, with no clear D. V was trimmed by 4 bases and J by 3 bases, leaving 12 bases between them. The CDR3 has 15 amino acids. CDR1 MNHEY and CDR2 SVGEGT come from the germline V gene.